Listed here are 32 T cell receptor beta chains from one sample, sequenced in a study of cytomegalovirus exposure and HLA in healthy donors. Clones were sequenced by immunoSEQ multiplex PCR, and TCRdb holds only the in-frame ones, with some missing. The sample includes over 250,000 clones, 65% to 90% of them seen just once. Sequencing was carried out using PBMCs. The receptors originated from a woman aged 18-30 years in good health and CMV-seronegative.

The V call is TRBV28, the J call TRBJ2-5; D may be TRBD1 (5 bases). V gave up 3 bases and J gave up 5 bases, with 10 bases separating them. This CDR3 region has 13 residues. Germline CDR1 is MDHEN and CDR2 is SYDVKM. CDR3 in amino acids: CASSFPAGETQYF. The CDR3 DNA reads TGTGCCAGCAGTTTCCCCGCAGGGGAGACCCAGTACTTC.

This rearrangement joins TRBV13 to TRBJ2-7, with D possibly matching TRBD2 (5 bases). Germline V lookup: CDR1 PRHDT, CDR2 FYEKMQ (reference sequence). The CDR3 length is 17 residues. V was trimmed by 1 base and J by 0 bases, leaving 16 bases between them. The CDR3 reads CASSLAGVFPSSYEQYF. The CDR3 region has the DNA TGTGCCAGCAGCTTAGCCGGGGTGTTCCCAAGCTCCTACGAGCAGTACTTC.

The chain combines TRBV5-6 with TRBJ1-6; D is possibly TRBD1 (5 bases). V lost 3 bases and J 7 bases, leaving 14 bases between the germline ends. CDR1 SGHDT and CDR2 YYEEEE come from the germline V gene. CDR3 length: 15 amino acids. The CDR3 spells CASSYGTQRNSPLHF. CDR3 nucleotides: TGTGCCAGCAGCTACGGGACTCAAAGGAATTCACCCCTCCACTTT.

This chain joins TRBV7-6 and TRBJ2-2; 10 nucleotides line up with TRBD2. Unmatched junction bases numbered 5, after V lost 5 bases and J lost 2 bases. The CDR3 length is 16 residues. Germline V gene data show CDR1 as SGHVS and CDR2 as FNYEAQ. The CDR3 loop is CASSPLAGVNTGELFF. The CDR3 DNA follows: TGTGCCAGCAGCCCTCTAGCGGGGGTCAACACCGGGGAGCTGTTTTTT.

The chain joins TRBV30 to TRBJ1-1; 9 nucleotides match TRBD1. J was trimmed by 6 bases and V by 1 base; bases with no gene match: 3. This CDR3 comprises 13 residues. Germline CDR1 and CDR2: GTSNPN and SVGIG (reference sequence). This CDR3 is CAWSEGQGPEAFF. The CDR3 nucleotides are TGTGCCTGGAGTGAGGGACAGGGCCCTGAAGCTTTCTTT.

The chain uses TRBV28 and TRBJ1-2; D gene unclear. The CDR3 extends over 11 amino acids. The ends were cut back, 2 bases at V and 7 bases at J, with 5 bases in the middle. The germline V gene encodes CDR1 MDHEN and CDR2 SYDVKM. For the CDR3, the DNA is TGTGCCAGCAGTTTACTAGGTGGCTACACCTTC. This sequence encodes CASSLLGGYTF.

This clone appeared once. V usage is TRBV11-2 and J usage is TRBJ2-7; a possible D gene is TRBD1 (6 bases). Trimming removed 1 base from V and 2 bases from J, with 6 bases in between. The CDR3 runs to 13 residues. Germline CDR1 and CDR2: SGHAT and FQNNGV. CDR3 DNA: TGTGCCAGCAGCTTAGGGACAGCCTACGAGCAGTACTTC. Encoded protein: CASSLGTAYEQYF.

The CDR3 sequence is CASSGETGTLEPQHF. The CDR3 nucleotides read TGTGCCAGCAGTGGGGAAACAGGGACGCTCGAGCCCCAGCATTTT. V usage is TRBV6-1 and J usage is TRBJ1-5, with D tentatively TRBD1 (6 bases). Trimming pared 4 bases from V and 8 bases from J, leaving 18 bases between. The CDR3 consists of 15 residues. From germline, CDR1 is MNHNS and CDR2 SASEGT.

The gene calls are TRBV6-5 and TRBJ2-3; D not resolved. The V end lost 3 bases, the J end lost 1 base, and 8 bases lay between the germline ends. There are 14 residues in the CDR3. The germline V gene encodes CDR1 MNHEY and CDR2 SVGAGI. In DNA form, the CDR3 reads TGTGCCAGCAGTTATGCAACAGGCACAGATACGCAGTATTTT. Its translation: CASSYATGTDTQYF.

J is TRBJ1-5 and V is TRBV5-8; a possible D gene is TRBD1 (5 bases). This CDR3 comprises 17 residues. The V end was cut by 3 bases, the J end by 2 bases, with 18 bases between. The germline CDR1 and CDR2 sequences are SGHTS and YDEGEE. CDR3 sequence reads: CASSWGLVGGGNQPQHF. For the CDR3, the DNA is TGTGCCAGCAGCTGGGGACTCGTCGGGGGGGGCAATCAGCCCCAGCATTTT.

V and J are TRBV2 and TRBJ2-1; D remains unclear. Germline CDR1 and CDR2: SNHLY and FYNNEI. This CDR3 spans 12 amino acids. Trimming removed 2 bases from V and 6 bases from J, with 5 bases in between. The CDR3 spells CASSEPGNEQFF. CDR3 bases: TGTGCCAGCAGTGAACCGGGCAATGAGCAGTTCTTC.

V and J are TRBV5-1 and TRBJ2-6; D might be TRBD1 (6 bases). The V and J ends lost 4 bases and 3 bases respectively, with 11 bases between them. From germline, CDR1 is SGHRS and CDR2 YFSETQ. The CDR3 sequence is 15 residues long. In DNA, the CDR3 is TGCGCCAGCAGCGCCGGGACAAGTGGGGCCAACGTCCTGACTTTC. As protein: CASSAGTSGANVLTF.

The chain recombines TRBV27 with TRBJ2-2, with 9 bases matching TRBD1. Germline V gene lookup returns CDR1 MNHEY and CDR2 SMNVEV (reference sequence). V was pared by 4 bases and J by 3 bases, with 12 bases of the junction left unmatched. The CDR3 runs 18 residues. Written as DNA, the CDR3 is TGTGCCAGCAGTTACTCCGACAGGGGGGGACCCTACACCGGGGAGCTGTTTTTT. Its protein product is CASSYSDRGGPYTGELFF.

About this clone itself: Other DNA sequences in this specimen translate into the identical CDR3. The chain uses TRBV28 and TRBJ2-7, with 9 bases aligning to TRBD1. Losses at the gene ends were 4 bases for V and 3 bases for J; bases not matched to a gene: 1. The CDR3 totals 13 residues. Germline assignment: CDR1 MDHEN and CDR2 SYDVKM. The chain's CDR3 is CASSSGQGYEQYF. DNA for the CDR3: TGTGCCAGCAGTTCGGGACAGGGCTACGAGCAGTACTTC. Full variable domain (remainder filled in from reference TRBV28 and TRBJ2-7): DVKVTQSSRYLVKRTGEKVFLECVQDMDHENMFWYRQDPGLGLRLIYFSYDVKMKEKGDIPEGYSVSREKKERFSLILESASTNQTSMYLCASSSGQGYEQYFGPGTRLTVT.

This clone was seen just once. The DNA of the CDR3 is TGTGCCAGCAGTGCCCCCGGGACAAGCAATCAGCCCCAGCATTTT. Translated: CASSAPGTSNQPQHF. The V gene is TRBV27, the J gene TRBJ1-5; a weak D match, TRBD1 (6 bases). There are 15 residues in the CDR3. Trimming took 5 bases from V and 1 from J, leaving 12 bases between them. Germline V lookup: CDR1 MNHEY, CDR2 SMNVEV (reference sequence).

The chain links TRBV29-1 to TRBJ1-1; TRBD1 is a possible D gene (6 bases). CDR3 length equals 13 residues. Trimming stripped 3 bases from V and 0 bases from J, with 8 bases between. CDR1 and CDR2 (germline): SQVTM, ANQGSEA. The CDR3 DNA reads TGCAGCGTTGACAGGGGTCTGAACACTGAAGCTTTCTTT. It yields the protein CSVDRGLNTEAFF.

The rearrangement uses TRBV2 and TRBJ1-5; 12 bases map to TRBD1. With 6 bases clipped from V and 7 bases from J, the junction kept 4 bases outside the gene matches. Germline V gene sequence: CDR1 SNHLY, CDR2 FYNNEI. The CDR3 extends over 14 amino acids. The CDR3 nucleotides read TGTGCCAGCAGCGGGACAGGGGGCGAGCAGCCCCAGCATTTT. This translates into CASSGTGGEQPQHF. Complete variable domain (other parts from reference TRBV2 and TRBJ1-5): EPEVTQTPSHQVTQMGQEVILRCVPISNHLYFYWYRQILGQKVEFLVSFYNNEISEKSEIFDDQFSVERPDGSNFTLKIRSTKLEDSAMYFCASSGTGGEQPQHFGDGTRLSIL.

The chain is built from TRBV5-1 and TRBJ1-2, with D possibly matching TRBD1 (5 bases). The CDR3 runs to 15 residues. Germline V gene lookup returns CDR1 SGHRS and CDR2 YFSETQ. V lost 0 bases and J lost 8, with 17 bases in between. In nucleotides, the CDR3 is TGCGCCAGCAGCTTGGTTGGAGCTGGAGGGGACGGCTACACCTTC. Encoded protein: CASSLVGAGGDGYTF.

V usage is TRBV11-2 and J usage is TRBJ1-3; D uncertain. Per the germline V gene, CDR1 is SGHAT and CDR2 is FQNNGV. The CDR3 totals 17 residues. Trimming cost V 0 bases and J 0 bases, with 12 bases left between them. The CDR3 region has the DNA TGTGCCAGCAGCTTAGATTTTAAGAGGAGCTCTGGAAACACCATATATTTT. Translation gives CASSLDFKRSSGNTIYF.

This chain joins TRBV27 and TRBJ1-2; 7 bases are shared with TRBD1. The germline gives CDR1 MNHEY, CDR2 SMNVEV (reference sequence). The V and J ends lost 3 bases and 7 bases, in that order; junction bases with no gene match: 8. The CDR3 spans 14 residues. The DNA of the CDR3 is TGTGCCAGCAGTTTCTCGAGACAGGGACTTGGCTACACCTTC. Encoded protein: CASSFSRQGLGYTF.

As to this clone: In the same sample, other DNA sequences code for this CDR3. The chain joins TRBV7-3 to TRBJ2-3; 10 bases agree with TRBD2. CDR1 SGHTA and CDR2 FQGTGA come from the germline V gene. There are 14 residues in the CDR3. V shed 5 bases, J shed 4 bases, and the junction held 3 bases outside the gene matches. The CDR3 DNA follows: TGTGCCAGCAGCCCAAGCGGGGGGGCAGATACGCAGTATTTT. It codes for CASSPSGGADTQYF.

This sequence joins TRBV19 and TRBJ1-5, with D perhaps matching TRBD1 (6 bases). Germline CDR1 reads LNHDA; CDR2 reads SQIVND (reference sequence). Trimming took 0 bases from V and 0 from J, leaving 9 bases between them. This CDR3 has 16 amino acids. CDR3 amino acids: CASSIDSGASNQPQHF. DNA for the CDR3: TGTGCCAGTAGTATAGATTCAGGGGCTAGCAATCAGCCCCAGCATTTT. Based on the CDR3 plus reference TRBV19 and TRBJ1-5, the full variable domain is DGGITQSPKYLFRKEGQNVTLSCEQNLNHDAMYWYRQDPGQGLRLIYYSQIVNDFQKGDIAEGYSVSREKKESFPLTVTSAQKNPTAFYLCASSIDSGASNQPQHFGDGTRLSIL.

The V and J genes are TRBV28 and TRBJ1-1, with TRBD1 matching over 10 bases. Germline CDR1 and CDR2: MDHEN and SYDVKM. V was clipped by 3 bases and J by 6 bases; unmatched bases: 13. This CDR3 has 17 amino acids. The CDR3: CASSLSPGQGWAPEAFF. Written as DNA, the CDR3 is TGTGCCAGCAGTTTGTCCCCGGGACAGGGGTGGGCGCCTGAAGCTTTCTTT.

This chain uses TRBV11-2 with TRBJ2-1; 10 nucleotides match TRBD2. The CDR3 length is 15 residues. Germline CDR1 SGHAT, CDR2 FQNNGV. V lost 5 bases to trimming and J lost 7 bases; unmatched junction nucleotides: 8. Written as DNA, the CDR3 is TGTGCCAGCAGCCCCCAAGGACTAGCGGTAAATGAGCAGTTCTTC. Protein product: CASSPQGLAVNEQFF.

This clone was seen a handful of times. The gene calls are TRBV30 and TRBJ1-2; tentative D call: TRBD1 (6 bases). V was pared by 5 bases and J by 0 bases, with 10 bases between. Looked up from germline, CDR1 is GTSNPN and CDR2 is SVGIG (reference sequence). The CDR3 is made up of 13 amino acids. CDR3 in DNA: TGTGCCTGGGCAGGGGTTCCTAACTATGGCTACACCTTC. Amino acids: CAWAGVPNYGYTF.

The J gene is TRBJ1-4, the V gene TRBV18; the D gene is possibly TRBD1 (5 bases). CDR1 is KGHSH, CDR2 LQKENI, per germline. The CDR3 length is 14 residues. The V gene lost 5 bases and the J gene lost 8 bases, with 15 bases spanning the gap. The CDR3 sequence is CASSDGQGLEKLFF. The CDR3 DNA reads TGTGCCAGCTCAGACGGGCAGGGCTTAGAAAAACTGTTTTTT.

The chain carries TRBV5-1 and TRBJ2-7; 10 bases are a match to TRBD1. V trimming: 0 bases; J trimming: 5 bases; junction bases outside the gene matches: 8. The germline V gene encodes CDR1 SGHRS and CDR2 YFSETQ. The CDR3 spans 16 residues. CDR3 amino acids: CASSLADRGAIDEQYF. CDR3 bases: TGCGCCAGCAGCTTGGCGGACAGGGGGGCCATAGACGAGCAGTACTTC. The variable domain in full, completed from reference TRBV5-1 and TRBJ2-7, reads KAGVTQTPRYLIKTRGQQVTLSCSPISGHRSVSWYQQTPGQGLQFLFEYFSETQRNKGNFPGRFSGRQFSNSRSEMNVSTLELGDSALYLCASSLADRGAIDEQYFGPGTRLTVT.

V usage is TRBV19 and J usage is TRBJ2-5; weak D call: TRBD1 (5 bases). Per the germline V gene, CDR1 is LNHDA and CDR2 is SQIVND (reference sequence). CDR3 length: 14 amino acids. V was shortened by 3 bases and J by 7 bases, with 15 bases between the two germline ends. The CDR3 DNA sequence: TGTGCCAGTAGTATCCGTCAGGGCCTATCGACCCAGTACTTC. It translates to CASSIRQGLSTQYF.

The chain has TRBV29-1 and TRBJ1-1; 7 bases line up with TRBD1. There are 13 residues in the CDR3. With V trimmed by 7 bases and J by 0 bases, 5 bases remained unmatched. Germline CDR1 SQVTM, CDR2 ANQGSEA. The CDR3 DNA follows: TGCAGCGCTGGGACAGAGGTGAACACTGAAGCTTTCTTT. Protein product: CSAGTEVNTEAFF. Full variable domain (outside the CDR3, taken from reference TRBV29-1 and TRBJ1-1): SAVISQKPSRDICQRGTSLTIQCQVDSQVTMMFWYRQQPGQSLTLIATANQGSEATYESGFVIDKFPISRPNLTFSTLTVSNMSPEDSSIYLCSAGTEVNTEAFFGQGTRLTVV.

J is TRBJ1-2 and V is TRBV30; 8 nucleotides align to TRBD1. Per the germline V gene, CDR1 is GTSNPN and CDR2 is SVGIG (reference sequence). V trimming: 2 bases; J trimming: 7 bases; junction bases outside the gene matches: 12. The CDR3 is 15 residues long. The CDR3: CAWSRSGTGPFGYTF. The CDR3 nucleotides are TGTGCCTGGAGTAGATCCGGGACAGGTCCCTTTGGCTACACCTTC.

The V gene is TRBV5-6, the J gene TRBJ2-3; 7 positions agree with TRBD1. This CDR3 has 13 amino acids. V was pared by 10 bases and J by 9 bases, with 14 bases of the junction left unmatched. Germline V lookup: CDR1 SGHDT, CDR2 YYEEEE. CDR3 DNA: TGTGCCGGTACCGTGCAGGGGACAGCGACGCAGTATTTT. Encoded protein: CAGTVQGTATQYF.

A note on this clone: The identical CDR3 is also encoded by other nucleotide sequences in the sample. The V call is TRBV4-1, the J call TRBJ2-7; tentatively, D is TRBD2 (5 bases). This CDR3 has 15 residues. Germline CDR1 reads MGHRA; CDR2 reads YSYEKL. Between the trimmed V and J ends, which lost 3 bases and 3 bases, there was a span of 15 bases. The CDR3 DNA is TGCGCCAGCAGCCACTCGGACTCTCCCGGCTACGAGCAGTACTTC. Translation gives CASSHSDSPGYEQYF.